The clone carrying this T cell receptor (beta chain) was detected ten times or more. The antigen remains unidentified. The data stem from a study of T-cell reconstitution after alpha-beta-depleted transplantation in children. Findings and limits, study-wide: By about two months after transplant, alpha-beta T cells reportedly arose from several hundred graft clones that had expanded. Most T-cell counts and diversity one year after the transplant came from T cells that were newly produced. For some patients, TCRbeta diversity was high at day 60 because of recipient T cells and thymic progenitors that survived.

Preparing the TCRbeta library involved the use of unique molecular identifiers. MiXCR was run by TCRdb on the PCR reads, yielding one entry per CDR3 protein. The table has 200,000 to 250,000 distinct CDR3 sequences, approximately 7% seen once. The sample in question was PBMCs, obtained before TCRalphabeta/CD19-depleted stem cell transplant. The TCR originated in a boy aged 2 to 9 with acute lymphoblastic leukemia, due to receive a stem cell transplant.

CDR3 loop: CASSTRTVATGEQYF. The CDR3, as DNA: TGTGCCAGTAGTACGCGGACAGTTGCAACGGGGGAGCAGTACTTC. The J gene is TRBJ2-7, the V gene TRBV19; D possibly corresponds to TRBD1 (6 bases). V dropped 4 bases and J dropped 7 bases, with 20 bases sitting between them. The CDR3 runs to 15 residues. CDR1 and CDR2 from the germline V gene are LNHDA and SQIVND (reference sequence).